This T cell receptor beta chain is from a study of memory CD4+ T cells and cytomegalovirus serostatus. Study-wide points: A US-trained random forest predicted CMV serostatus with median AUC around 0.9. Each of roughly 65 CMV-associated TCRbeta sequences occurred in one to five individuals.

In regard to this clone: Its antigen is as yet unknown.

V was clipped by 5 bases and J by 3 bases, with 16 bases between them. The CDR3 has 15 residues. From germline, CDR1 is MNHNY and CDR2 SVGAGI (reference sequence). Per the study methods: After removing out-of-frame reads, 2 million to 2.5 million distinct TCRbeta sequences remained. TCRdb's copy holds only in-frame clones and misses some; the assay was immunoSEQ multiplex PCR. V and J calls and clone size are given by that table; D and trimming were obtained from the DNA. The data hold approximately 61,000 clones, with over 70% observed a single time. The sort gate was single viable CD3+CD4+CD8-CD45RO+ cells for memory CD4+ T cells. Serum IgG to CMV pp150, pp28, p38 and p52 defined serostatus.

The specimen was memory CD4+ T cells from blood. This TCR was sampled from an adult in good health and CMV-seronegative. Some clones in this sample may be carry-over from other donors' samples. The V and J genes are TRBV6-6 and TRBJ1-2, with D uncertain. CDR3 DNA sequence: TGTGCCAGCAGTAACGACATGGGTGGTGACTATGGCTACACCTTC. Translating gives CASSNDMGGDYGYTF.